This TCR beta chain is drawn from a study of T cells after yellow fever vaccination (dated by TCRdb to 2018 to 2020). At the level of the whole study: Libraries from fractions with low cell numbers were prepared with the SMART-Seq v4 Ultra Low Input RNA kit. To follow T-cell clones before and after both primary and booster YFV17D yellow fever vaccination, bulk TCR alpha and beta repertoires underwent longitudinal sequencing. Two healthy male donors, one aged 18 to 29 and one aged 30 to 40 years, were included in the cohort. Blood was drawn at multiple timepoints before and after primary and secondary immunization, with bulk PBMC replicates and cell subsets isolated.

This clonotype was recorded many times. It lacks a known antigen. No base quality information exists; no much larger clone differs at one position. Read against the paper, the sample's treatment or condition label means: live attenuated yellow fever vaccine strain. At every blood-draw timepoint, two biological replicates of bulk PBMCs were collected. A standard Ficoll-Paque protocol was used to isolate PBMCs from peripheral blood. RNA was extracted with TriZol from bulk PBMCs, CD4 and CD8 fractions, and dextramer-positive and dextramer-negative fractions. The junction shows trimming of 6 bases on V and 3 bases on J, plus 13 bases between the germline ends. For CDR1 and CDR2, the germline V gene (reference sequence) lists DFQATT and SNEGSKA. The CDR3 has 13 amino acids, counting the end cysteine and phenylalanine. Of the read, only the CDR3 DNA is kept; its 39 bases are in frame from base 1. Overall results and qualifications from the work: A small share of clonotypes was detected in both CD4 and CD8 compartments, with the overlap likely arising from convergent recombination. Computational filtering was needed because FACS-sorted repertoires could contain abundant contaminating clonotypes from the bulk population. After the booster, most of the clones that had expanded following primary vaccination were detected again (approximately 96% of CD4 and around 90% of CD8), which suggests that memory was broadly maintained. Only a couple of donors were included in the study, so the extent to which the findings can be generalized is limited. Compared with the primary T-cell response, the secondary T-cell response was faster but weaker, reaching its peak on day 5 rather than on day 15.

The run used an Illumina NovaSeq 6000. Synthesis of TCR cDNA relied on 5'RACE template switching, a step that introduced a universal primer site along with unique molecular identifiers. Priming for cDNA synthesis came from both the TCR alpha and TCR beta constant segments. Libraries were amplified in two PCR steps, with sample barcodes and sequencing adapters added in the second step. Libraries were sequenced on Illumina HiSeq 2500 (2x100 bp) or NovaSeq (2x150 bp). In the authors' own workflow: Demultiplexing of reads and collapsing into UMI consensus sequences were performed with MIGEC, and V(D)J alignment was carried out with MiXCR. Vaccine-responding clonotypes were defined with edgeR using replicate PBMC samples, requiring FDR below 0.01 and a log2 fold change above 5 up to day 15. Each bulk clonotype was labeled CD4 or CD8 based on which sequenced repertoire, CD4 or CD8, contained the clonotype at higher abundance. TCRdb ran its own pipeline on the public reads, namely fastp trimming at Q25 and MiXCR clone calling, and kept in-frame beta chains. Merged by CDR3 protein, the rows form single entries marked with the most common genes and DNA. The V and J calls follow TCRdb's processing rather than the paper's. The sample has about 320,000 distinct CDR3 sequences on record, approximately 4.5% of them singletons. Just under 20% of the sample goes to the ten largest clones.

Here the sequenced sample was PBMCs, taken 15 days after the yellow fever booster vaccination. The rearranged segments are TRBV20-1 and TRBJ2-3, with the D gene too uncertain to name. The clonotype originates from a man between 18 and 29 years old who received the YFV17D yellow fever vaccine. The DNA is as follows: TGCAGTGCACCTGGGGTGGGAACAGATACGCAGTATTTT. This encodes CSAPGVGTDTQYF.